Listed below are T cell receptor beta chains from one sample, sequenced in a study of post-analysis software for immune sequencing data. From the PCR reads, TCRdb called clonotypes with MiXCR, one entry per CDR3 protein. This table has some 690,000 distinct CDR3 sequences, 55% to 60% appearing once. Input material: blood. The receptors come from a girl aged 2-10 years with multiple sclerosis. Both conserved end residues are part of each CDR3. D genes are given only for firm matches. Size is stated for part of the rows, as once, few or many counts, or as a class when the clone is expanded.

TRBJ1-1 | TRBD1 | . | TRBV12-3/TRBV12-4 | TGTGCCAGCAGACCTAGGACAGGGAACACTGAAGCTTTCTTT | CASRPRTGNTEAFF
TRBJ2-3 | . | . | TRBV3-1 | TGTGCCAGCAGCGGTCTTAACACAGATACGCAGTATTTT | CASSGLNTDTQYF
TRBJ1-1 | . | few | TRBV12-3/TRBV12-4 | TGTGCCAGCACGCTCGGTCAACTGGACACTGAAGCTTTCTTT | CASTLGQLDTEAFF
TRBJ2-7 | TRBD2 | . | TRBV6-5 | TGTGCCAGCAGTTCTGGAGCGGGGAAACCCTACGAGCAGTACTTC | CASSSGAGKPYEQYF
TRBJ2-3 | . | . | TRBV10-3 | TGTGCCACAAACAGGCTCCGCACAGATACGCAGTATTTT | CATNRLRTDTQYF
TRBJ1-2 | . | . | TRBV7-9 | TGTGCCAGCAGCTTAGACAGGGTCTACACCTTC | CASSLDRVYTF
TRBJ1-2 | . | . | TRBV3-1 | TGTGCCAGCAGCCAAGAAGGTTCCAGGGGATATGGCTACACCTTC | CASSQEGSRGYGYTF
TRBJ1-2 | TRBD1 | . | TRBV7-9 | TGTGCCAGCAGTTCCGGTGGACAGGGGGCTGTAAATATCTATGGCTACACCTTC | CASSSGGQGAVNIYGYTF
TRBJ1-6 | TRBD1 | . | TRBV5-1 | TGCGCCAGCACCGACGCACAGGGGAATTCACCCCTCCACTTT | CASTDAQGNSPLHF
TRBJ1-3 | . | once | TRBV4-3 | TGCGCCAGCAGCCAAGATAGGGCAGGGGATGGAAACACCATATATTTT | CASSQDRAGDGNTIYF
TRBJ2-1 | . | . | TRBV4-1 | TGCGCCAACAGCCAAGTTCTAGGAGGCGAGCAGTTCTTC | CANSQVLGGEQFF
TRBJ2-3 | TRBD1 | . | TRBV15 | TGTGCCACCAGCAGAGGGACCAAAGACAGGGGGCGATTGGATACGCAGTATTTT | CATSRGTKDRGRLDTQYF
TRBJ2-5 | TRBD1 | . | TRBV29-1 | TGCAGCGTTGTCTTTACAGGGGCAGGTGAGACCCAGTACTTC | CSVVFTGAGETQYF
TRBJ2-5 | TRBD2 | many | TRBV5-6 | TGTGCCAGCAGCTTGAGCGGGAGGGCGATGGAGACCCAGTACTTC | CASSLSGRAMETQYF
TRBJ2-1 | . | . | TRBV24-1 | TGTGCCACCAGTGGTTTTAGACTAGTACAAAGAGACAATGAGCAGTTCTTC | CATSGFRLVQRDNEQFF
TRBJ2-1 | TRBD2 | . | TRBV5-5 | TGTGCCAGCAGCTCCCGGTTCGACGCGGGAGGTGAGCAGTTCTTC | CASSSRFDAGGEQFF
TRBJ2-5 | TRBD1 | . | TRBV6-4 | TGTGCCAGCAGTGGAGCAGGGGGATGGCAAGAGACCCAGTACTTC | CASSGAGGWQETQYF
TRBJ2-4 | . | . | TRBV29-1 | TGCAGCGCCGAGGCAGCAGGGACCAAAAACATTCAGTACTTC | CSAEAAGTKNIQYF
TRBJ2-1 | TRBD2 | . | TRBV6-5 | TGTGCCAGCAGGATACTAGCGGGAGGGGTAGGTGAGCAGTTCTTC | CASRILAGGVGEQFF
TRBJ2-7 | TRBD1 | . | TRBV29-1 | TGCAGCGTCAGTCTCGGGACAGGGGACGAGCAATACTTC | CSVSLGTGDEQYF
TRBJ2-1 | TRBD2 | few | TRBV20-1 | TGCAGTGCTACAAACATTCAAGCGGGGAAAAGCTCCTACAATGAGCAGTTCTTC | CSATNIQAGKSSYNEQFF
TRBJ2-7 | . | . | TRBV7-6 | TGTGCCAGCAGCCGGGTCGGGGGCGGCGACGAGCAGTACTTC | CASSRVGGGDEQYF
TRBJ2-1 | TRBD1 | . | TRBV6-1 | TGTGCCAGCCCGGGACAGGTAAGCCGTTCGAGGAATGAGCAGTTCTTC | CASPGQVSRSRNEQFF
TRBJ2-1 | TRBD2 | . | TRBV12-3/TRBV12-4 | TGTGCCAGCAGTCCACAGGGACTAGCGGGGGACAATGAGCAGTTCTTC | CASSPQGLAGDNEQFF
TRBJ2-7 | TRBD2 | . | TRBV20-1 | TGCAGTGCTAGCAAAGGGACTAATTACGAGCAGTACTTC | CSASKGTNYEQYF
TRBJ2-5 | . | . | TRBV6-6 | TGTGCCAGCACAACGGGACAACAAGAGACCCAGTACTTC | CASTTGQQETQYF
TRBJ2-5 | . | . | TRBV11-2 | TGTGCCAGCAGCCAACAAGGGCCTTGGGGTGTGACCCAGTACTTC | CASSQQGPWGVTQYF
TRBJ1-2 | . | . | TRBV7-9 | TGTGCCAGCAGCTTAAGTCTACGGGACGGCTATGGCTACACCTTC | CASSLSLRDGYGYTF
TRBJ2-5 | . | . | TRBV6-2/TRBV6-3 | TGTGCCATTACAGGGTTTGGGGAGACCCAGTACTTC | CAITGFGETQYF
TRBJ2-5 | TRBD2 | . | TRBV29-1 | TGCAGCGTTGGCGGGAGGTCGGAGACCCAGTACTTC | CSVGGRSETQYF
TRBJ1-5 | TRBD1 | . | TRBV11-2 | TGTGCCGGCAGCGTCGGACAGGGCATTCCTAGCAATCAGCCCCAGCATTTT | CAGSVGQGIPSNQPQHF
TRBJ2-4 | . | few | TRBV15 | TGTGCCACCAGCAGGTCACAGCCCAAAAACATTCAGTACTTC | CATSRSQPKNIQYF
TRBJ2-5 | . | . | TRBV5-1 | TGCGCCAGCAGCTTGGATACCCCGGAGACCCAGTACTTC | CASSLDTPETQYF
TRBJ1-2 | . | few | TRBV12-3/TRBV12-4 | TGTGCCAGCAGAAGGGGCTCTGGCTACACCTTC | CASRRGSGYTF
TRBJ2-1 | TRBD2 | . | TRBV10-2 | TGCGCCAGCATGGAAGCGGGAGGTTACAATGAGCAGTTCTTC | CASMEAGGYNEQFF
TRBJ2-1 | . | few | TRBV18 | TGTGCCAGCTCACCAAAGGATGAGCAGTTCTTC | CASSPKDEQFF
TRBJ2-5 | TRBD2 | few | TRBV29-1 | TGCAGCGTTGCCTCCGCTGCGGGAGGGGCTGAGACCCAGTACTTC | CSVASAAGGAETQYF
TRBJ2-5 | . | . | TRBV5-1 | TGCGCCGGGTCAGACGGGACCGCAGGGCAAGAGACCCAGTACTTC | CAGSDGTAGQETQYF
TRBJ2-1 | . | . | TRBV2 | TGTGCCAGCAGCCGACGACAGACTGAGCAGTTCTTC | CASSRRQTEQFF
TRBJ1-6 | TRBD1 | . | TRBV6-5 | TGTGCCAGCAGTCCCTCCGGACAGGGACCGAATTCACCCCTCCACTTT | CASSPSGQGPNSPLHF
TRBJ1-5 | . | . | TRBV7-8 | TGTGCCAGCAGCTTAGTAGTTGACAGAAACAATCAGCCCCAGCATTTT | CASSLVVDRNNQPQHF
TRBJ2-5 | TRBD2 | . | TRBV6-4 | TGTGCCAGCAGAACCTATCTAGCGGGAGATCAAGAGACCCAGTACTTC | CASRTYLAGDQETQYF
TRBJ2-5 | . | . | TRBV20-1 | TGCAGTGCTAGTTTTGGAGAGACCCAGTACTTC | CSASFGETQYF
TRBJ2-6 | . | . | TRBV11-1 | TGTGCCACCAGTATGGACTTGGCTGGGGCCAACGTCCTGACTTTC | CATSMDLAGANVLTF
TRBJ1-5 | . | . | TRBV20-1 | TGCAGTGCTAGGAAACCACTTGACTTGGGACAGCCCCAGCATTTT | CSARKPLDLGQPQHF
TRBJ2-5 | TRBD1 | . | TRBV7-2 | TGTGCCAGCAGCTTAAGCCAGGGGGCGAGGACGGAGACCCAGTACTTC | CASSLSQGARTETQYF
TRBJ2-3 | TRBD2 | . | TRBV10-3 | TGTGCCACCTCGACTAGCGGGGGGGCTGAAGATACGCAGTATTTT | CATSTSGGAEDTQYF
TRBJ2-3 | TRBD2 | once | TRBV5-1 | TGCGCCAGCAGCGGCGGACTAGCCGTAGCAGATACGCAGTATTTT | CASSGGLAVADTQYF
TRBJ2-3 | TRBD1 | . | TRBV7-2 | TGTGCCAGCAGCTCGACCGAGACAGGGAGAACGCAGTATTTT | CASSSTETGRTQYF
TRBJ1-5 | . | . | TRBV4-3 | TGCGCCAGCAGCGTCTCGACAGGATACTCTTGGCCCCAGCATTTT | CASSVSTGYSWPQHF
TRBJ2-7 | . | . | TRBV7-2 | TGTGCCAGCAGCTCTTTTGCGAGCGAGCAGTACTTC | CASSSFASEQYF
TRBJ1-2 | TRBD1 | . | TRBV29-1 | TGCAGCGTTTTGGGACAGGGCTATGGCTACACCTTC | CSVLGQGYGYTF
TRBJ2-5 | . | . | TRBV7-2 | TGTGCCAGCAGCTTAAAGGGCCTCCAAGAGACCCAGTACTTC | CASSLKGLQETQYF
TRBJ2-3 | . | few | TRBV6-5 | TGTGCCAGCAGTTACTCGAGTGGCAGTTACACAGATACGCAGTATTTT | CASSYSSGSYTDTQYF
TRBJ1-1 | . | . | TRBV5-1 | TGCGCCAGCAGCTTGGTGGGGGCGCGCACTGAAGCTTTCTTT | CASSLVGARTEAFF
TRBJ1-4 | . | . | TRBV7-2 | TGTGCCAGCAGCGCTAGGAGCTATGAAAAACTGTTTTTT | CASSARSYEKLFF